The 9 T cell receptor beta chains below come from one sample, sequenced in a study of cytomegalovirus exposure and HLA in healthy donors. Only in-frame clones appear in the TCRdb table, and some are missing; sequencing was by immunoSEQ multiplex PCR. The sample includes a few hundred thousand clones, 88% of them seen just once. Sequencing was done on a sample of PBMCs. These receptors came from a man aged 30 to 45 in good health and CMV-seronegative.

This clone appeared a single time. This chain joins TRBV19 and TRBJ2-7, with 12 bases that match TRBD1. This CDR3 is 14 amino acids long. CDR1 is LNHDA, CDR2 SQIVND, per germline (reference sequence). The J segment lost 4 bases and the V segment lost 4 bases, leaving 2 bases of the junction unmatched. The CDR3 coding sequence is TGTGCCAGTAGTAGGGACAGGGGGCCATACGAGCAGTACTTC. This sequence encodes CASSRDRGPYEQYF.

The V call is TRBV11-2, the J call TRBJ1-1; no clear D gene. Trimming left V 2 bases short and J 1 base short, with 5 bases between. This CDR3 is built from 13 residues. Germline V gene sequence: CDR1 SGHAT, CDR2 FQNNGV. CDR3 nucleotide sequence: TGTGCCAGCAGCTTATACTCGAACACTGAAGCTTTCTTT. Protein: CASSLYSNTEAFF.

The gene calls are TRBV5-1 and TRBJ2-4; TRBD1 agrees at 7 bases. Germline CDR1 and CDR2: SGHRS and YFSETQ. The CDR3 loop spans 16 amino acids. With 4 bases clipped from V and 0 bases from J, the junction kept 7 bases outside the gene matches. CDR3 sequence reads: CASSLRQGQAKNIQYF. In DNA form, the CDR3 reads TGCGCCAGCAGCCTTCGACAGGGTCAAGCCAAAAACATTCAGTACTTC.

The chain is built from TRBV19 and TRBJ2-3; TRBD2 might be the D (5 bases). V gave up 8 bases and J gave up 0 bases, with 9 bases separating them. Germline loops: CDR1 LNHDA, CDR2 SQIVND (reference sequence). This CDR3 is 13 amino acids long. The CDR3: CASREASTDTQYF. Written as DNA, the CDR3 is TGTGCCAGTCGGGAAGCCAGCACAGATACGCAGTATTTT.

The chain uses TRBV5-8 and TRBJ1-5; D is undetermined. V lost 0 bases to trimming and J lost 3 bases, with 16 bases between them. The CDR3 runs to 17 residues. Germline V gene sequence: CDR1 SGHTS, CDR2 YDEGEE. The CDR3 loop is CASSLARGFGNNQPQHF. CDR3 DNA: TGTGCCAGCAGCTTGGCCCGGGGATTCGGGAACAATCAGCCCCAGCATTTT.

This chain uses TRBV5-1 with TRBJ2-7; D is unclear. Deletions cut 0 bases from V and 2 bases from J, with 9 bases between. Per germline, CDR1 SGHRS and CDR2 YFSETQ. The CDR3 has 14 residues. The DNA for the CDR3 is TGCGCCAGCAGCTTGGTGGCCACCACCTACGAGCAGTACTTC. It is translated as CASSLVATTYEQYF.

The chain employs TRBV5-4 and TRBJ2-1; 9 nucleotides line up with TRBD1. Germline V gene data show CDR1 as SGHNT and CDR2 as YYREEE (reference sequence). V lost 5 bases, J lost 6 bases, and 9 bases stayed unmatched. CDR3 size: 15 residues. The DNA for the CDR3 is TGTGCCAGCAGTTCCGGGACAGGGAGCCCCAATGAGCAGTTCTTC. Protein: CASSSGTGSPNEQFF.

This chain's CDR3 is CASRDTDSPLHF. CDR3 in DNA: TGTGCCAGCAGGGACACCGATTCACCCCTCCACTTT. The rearrangement uses TRBV6-1 and TRBJ1-6; tentative D call: TRBD1 (5 bases). The CDR3 spans 12 residues. The V and J ends lost 6 bases and 8 bases respectively, with 8 bases between them. Germline lookup yields CDR1 MNHNS and CDR2 SASEGT.

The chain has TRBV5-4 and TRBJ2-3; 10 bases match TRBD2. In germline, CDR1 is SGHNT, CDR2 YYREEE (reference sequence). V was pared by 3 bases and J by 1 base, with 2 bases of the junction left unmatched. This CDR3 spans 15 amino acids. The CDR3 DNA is TGTGCCAGCAGCTCTACTAGCGGGGGCACAGATACGCAGTATTTT. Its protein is CASSSTSGGTDTQYF.